Sequencing of this TCR beta chain was carried out in a study of blood T cells in healthy people across ages. General study findings and limits: Any changes in expanded clonotypes were possibly confounded, as donor CMV status remained unknown. Higher diversity, along with more naive CD4+ cells, distinguished long-lived donors from aged donors. TCR beta diversity, measured per million T cells, fell in a roughly linear way with age.

The CDR3 is 13 residues long. From germline, CDR1 is SGHVS and CDR2 FNYEAQ. The V end lost 7 bases, the J end lost 1 base, and 10 bases lay between the germline ends. Sample-barcoded 5' priming and a J-beta primer mix drove a second PCR of roughly 6 to 12 cycles. Tags on each cDNA molecule came from a template-switch adaptor with 12 random nucleotides. One entry per CDR3 protein, called by TCRdb with MiXCR from the 5' RACE reads. The repertoire holds 700,000 or so distinct CDR3 sequences, with approximately 40% as singletons. A note on this clonotype: Its specificity is unknown.

Sequencing used blood. This receptor was identified in a man at least 80 years old in good health. The chain uses TRBV7-6 and TRBJ1-1; D remains ambiguous. CDR3 DNA sequence: TGTGCCAGCACGAGGATGCAGAACACTGAAGCTTTCTTT. Amino acids: CASTRMQNTEAFF.